Each of the 24 T cell receptor beta chains below was sequenced from the same sample in a study of blood T cell repertoires in COVID-19. Assay: immunoSEQ multiplex PCR; the TCRdb copy retains only in-frame clones and omits some. The sample records around 200,000 clones, 86% being singletons. Specimen: peripheral blood. Receptors were obtained from a woman older than 75 in a cohort sampled during active or convalescent COVID-19.

V usage is TRBV4-1 and J usage is TRBJ2-3; D is unresolved. Germline-derived CDR1 and CDR2 are MGHRA and YSYEKL. V lost 0 bases, J lost 5 bases, and 6 bases lay in between. The CDR3 is 13 amino acids. The chain's CDR3 is CASSQESRDTQYF. For the CDR3, the DNA is TGCGCCAGCAGCCAAGAGTCTCGAGATACGCAGTATTTT.

Worth noting for this clone: The sample carries other DNA sequences with the same CDR3. This chain joins TRBV19 and TRBJ1-2; 7 bases are shared with TRBD1. Germline V lookup: CDR1 LNHDA, CDR2 SQIVND (reference sequence). This CDR3 has 13 residues. Trimming at V came to 3 bases and at J to 5 bases, leaving 3 bases not matched to a gene. DNA for the CDR3: TGTGCCAGTAGTATCGGCAGGGGGTATGGCTACACCTTC. Encoded protein: CASSIGRGYGYTF.

In this sample, this clone turned up a few times. Within the sample, other DNA sequences also encode this same CDR3. This chain connects TRBV7-9 to TRBJ1-5; the D gene is possibly TRBD1 (5 bases). The CDR3 spans 14 residues. CDR1 is SEHNR and CDR2 is FQNEAQ in the germline V gene (reference sequence). The V end was cut by 0 bases, the J end by 2 bases, with 5 bases between. CDR3 amino acids: CASSLAGGNQPQHF. DNA for the CDR3: TGTGCCAGCAGCTTAGCAGGGGGCAATCAGCCCCAGCATTTT.

This rearrangement joins TRBV5-1 to TRBJ1-1; no reliable D call. This CDR3 region has 12 residues. Trimming took 4 bases from V and 2 from J, leaving 6 bases between them. CDR1 is SGHRS, CDR2 YFSETQ, per germline. Here the CDR3 DNA reads TGCGCCAGCAGCGAGGGAAACACTGAAGCTTTCTTT. Translated, it gives CASSEGNTEAFF.

V gene TRBV5-1 combines with J gene TRBJ2-5, with D possibly being TRBD2 (7 bases). CDR1 and CDR2 from the germline V gene are SGHRS and YFSETQ. The CDR3 covers 16 residues. V lost 0 bases and J lost 1, with 13 bases in between. CDR3 sequence reads: CASSLGGGGAQETQYF. CDR3 sequence (DNA): TGCGCCAGCAGCTTGGGAGGAGGGGGGGCCCAAGAGACCCAGTACTTC.

The chain couples TRBV5-1 to TRBJ2-1; possibly TRBD2 for D (6 bases). Germline CDR1 SGHRS, CDR2 YFSETQ. The CDR3 extends over 14 amino acids. The V gene lost 7 bases and the J gene lost 6 bases, with 17 bases spanning the gap. CDR3 region: CASLEGTGVNEQFF. CDR3 sequence (DNA): TGCGCCAGCTTGGAGGGGACGGGAGTCAATGAGCAGTTCTTC.

The chain joins TRBV11-2 to TRBJ2-1; D is possibly TRBD1 (6 bases). The CDR3 covers 14 residues. V was trimmed by 8 bases and J by 6 bases, leaving 17 bases between them. CDR1 is SGHAT, CDR2 FQNNGV, per germline. CDR3 nucleotide sequence: TGTGCCAGCGCATCCTGGAGAGGGGGCAATGAGCAGTTCTTC. Its protein product is CASASWRGGNEQFF.

The V gene is TRBV19, the J gene TRBJ2-3, with 8 bases fitting TRBD2. From germline, CDR1 is LNHDA and CDR2 SQIVND (reference sequence). The CDR3 has 13 residues. The J segment lost 11 bases and the V segment lost 9 bases, leaving 13 bases of the junction unmatched. The CDR3 bases are TGTGCCAGCCAGACAGGCCCCCGGGGGGGGCAGTATTTT. Protein sequence: CASQTGPRGGQYF.

The chain has TRBV5-4 and TRBJ2-5; 10 bases match TRBD1. Trimming removed 3 bases from V and 4 bases from J; junction bases left unmatched: 15. CDR1 is SGHNT, CDR2 YYREEE, per germline (reference sequence). CDR3 length: 18 amino acids. The CDR3 nucleotides are TGTGCCAGCAGCTCGGCGAACCGACAGGGGGCTTGGGGAGAGACCCAGTACTTC. Its translation: CASSSANRQGAWGETQYF.

This chain links TRBV5-8 with TRBJ2-7, with D tentatively TRBD2 (7 bases). This CDR3 spans 16 amino acids. V was shortened by 4 bases and J by 3 bases, with 20 bases between the two germline ends. From germline, CDR1 is SGHTS and CDR2 YDEGEE. This CDR3 is CASSTPRDRGGYEQYF. The CDR3 coding sequence is TGTGCCAGCAGCACCCCCCGGGATAGGGGGGGCTACGAGCAGTACTTC.

The gene calls are TRBV6-1 and TRBJ2-1; D might be TRBD1 (6 bases). V lost 3 bases and J 7 bases, leaving 19 bases between the germline ends. CDR1 is MNHNS and CDR2 is SASEGT in the germline V gene. This CDR3 region has 16 residues. CDR3 nucleotides: TGTGCCAGCAGTGAGGTTTTCGGCAGGGGTGGAAATGAGCAGTTCTTC. Its protein product is CASSEVFGRGGNEQFF.

This clone was detected only once. The rearrangement uses TRBV4-3 and TRBJ2-7; 7 bases agree with TRBD1. The ends lost 2 bases at V and 8 bases at J; junction bases unmatched: 6. Germline V gene sequence: CDR1 LGHNA, CDR2 YSLEER. The CDR3 consists of 13 residues. The DNA of the CDR3 is TGCGCCAGCAGCCAAACAGGGGATCCTAAGCAGTACTTC. Its translation: CASSQTGDPKQYF.

This chain connects TRBV5-6 to TRBJ2-2; 9 bases agree with TRBD1. CDR3 length: 18 amino acids. Trimming cost V 1 base and J 4 bases; bases outside gene matches: 11. The V gene's germline CDR1 is SGHDT and CDR2 YYEEEE. Written as DNA, the CDR3 is TGTGCCAGCAGCTTGCTCGTCGGTGGACAGGGGATCACCGGGGAGCTGTTTTTT. It codes for CASSLLVGGQGITGELFF.

V is TRBV5-4 and J is TRBJ2-3; D unresolved. The CDR3 runs to 14 residues. From germline, CDR1 is SGHNT and CDR2 YYREEE (reference sequence). Trimming pared 4 bases from V and 6 bases from J, leaving 15 bases between. Written as DNA, the CDR3 is TGTGCCAGCAGCACCGACTGGTTCGTTGATACGCAGTATTTT. It specifies CASSTDWFVDTQYF.

This chain joins TRBV28 and TRBJ1-1; no clear D. The CDR3 is 14 amino acids. The V and J ends lost 8 bases and 3 bases respectively, with 16 bases between them. Per the germline V gene, CDR1 is MDHEN and CDR2 is SYDVKM. CDR3 amino acids: CASGNSGRDTEAFF. The CDR3 bases are TGTGCCAGCGGAAACAGCGGACGCGACACTGAAGCTTTCTTT.

V is TRBV12-5 and J is TRBJ2-2; perhaps TRBD2 as D (5 bases). V was cut by 7 bases and J by 6 bases, with 12 bases left in between. The germline V gene encodes CDR1 LGHNT and CDR2 FRNRAP. The CDR3 extends over 13 amino acids. CDR3 loop: CASVQSGSGELFF. The CDR3 DNA reads TGTGCTAGTGTCCAAAGCGGCTCCGGGGAGCTGTTTTTT.

The V call is TRBV6-5, the J call TRBJ1-2, with D hard to call. The V gene's germline CDR1 is MNHEY and CDR2 SVGAGI. The V end lost 0 bases, the J end lost 2 bases, and 7 bases lay between the germline ends. The CDR3 runs 14 residues. The DNA for the CDR3 is TGTGCCAGCAGTTACTCGGTGAGCAACTATGGCTACACCTTC. This sequence encodes CASSYSVSNYGYTF.

V and J are TRBV5-6 and TRBJ2-7, with 7 bases lining up with TRBD1. Unmatched junction bases numbered 2, after V lost 3 bases and J lost 2 bases. The CDR3 has 13 amino acids. In germline, CDR1 is SGHDT, CDR2 YYEEEE. This CDR3 is CASSSTGPYEQYV. CDR3 nucleotide sequence: TGTGCCAGCAGCTCGACAGGGCCCTACGAGCAGTACGTC.

The CDR3 DNA reads as TGTGCCAGCAGTTTTGATCGGGAGACCCAGTACTTC. This sequence encodes CASSFDRETQYF. V usage is TRBV12-3 or TRBV12-4 and J usage is TRBJ2-5; D uncertain. V was pared by 3 bases and J by 5 bases, with 7 bases between. The CDR3 contains 12 residues.

The chain employs TRBV3-1 (or the pseudogene TRBV3-2) and TRBJ2-5; 14 bases agree with TRBD2. CDR1 and CDR2 (germline): LGHDT, YNNKEL (reference sequence). The V gene end was trimmed by 1 base and the J gene end by 5 bases; junction bases not matched to a gene: 3. This CDR3 contains 16 residues. The DNA of the CDR3 is TGTGCCAGCAGCCAAGGACTAGCGGGAGGGAGGGAGACCCAGTACTTC. Encoded protein: CASSQGLAGGRETQYF.

This chain connects TRBV9 to TRBJ2-7; 7 bases are shared with TRBD1. Germline V CDR1 and CDR2: SGDLS, YYNGEE. The CDR3 sequence is 13 residues long. Unmatched junction bases numbered 8, after V lost 4 bases and J lost 7 bases. The CDR3 is CASSRQGMGEQYF. The CDR3, as DNA: TGTGCCAGCAGCCGACAGGGTATGGGAGAGCAGTACTTC.

The chain recombines TRBV18 with TRBJ2-1; 10 positions match TRBD1. From germline, CDR1 is KGHSH and CDR2 LQKENI. V was clipped by 5 bases and J by 9 bases; unmatched bases: 16. The CDR3 is 17 amino acids. The CDR3 coding sequence is TGTGCCAGCTCATCAAACGGTGCCGGGACAGGGGAGGGTGAGCAGTTCTTC. This codes for CASSSNGAGTGEGEQFF.

The chain joins TRBV5-1 to TRBJ1-1, with D possibly TRBD1 on 6 matching bases. Germline loops: CDR1 SGHRS, CDR2 YFSETQ. V was trimmed by 0 bases and J by 8 bases, leaving 17 bases between them. The CDR3 is 15 residues long. In nucleotides, the CDR3 is TGCGCCAGCAGCTTGGACTACCGACAGGAAAGGGAAGCTTTCTTT. It is translated as CASSLDYRQEREAFF.

V usage is TRBV5-6 and J usage is TRBJ2-3; perhaps TRBD2 as D (7 bases). This CDR3 comprises 15 residues. Germline CDR1 reads SGHDT; CDR2 reads YYEEEE. V was trimmed by 4 bases and J by 5 bases, leaving 17 bases between them. In DNA form, the CDR3 reads TGTGCCAGCAGCCCCCAAGGCGGGGGCATAGATACGCAGTATTTT. This gives the protein CASSPQGGGIDTQYF.